What follows are 15 T cell receptor beta chains derived from one specimen sequenced in a study of cytomegalovirus exposure and HLA in healthy donors. Use of 60 Vbeta and 13 Jbeta primers characterized the PCR. Assay used: immunoSEQ multiplex PCR; TCRdb lists only in-frame clones, some missing. The sample yields around 150,000 clones, roughly 77% seen once. The sequencing input was PBMCs. All receptors come from a woman aged 40 to 49 in good health and CMV-seropositive.

The gene calls are TRBV9 and TRBJ2-2; D not resolved. V lost 6 bases and J lost 6, with 15 bases in between. The CDR3 is 14 amino acids. CDR1 is SGDLS, CDR2 YYNGEE, per germline. The DNA of the CDR3 is TGTGCCAGCAATGGTGGGCGTCAGGCCGGGGAGCTGTTTTTT. This gives the protein CASNGGRQAGELFF.

This chain uses TRBV7-8 with TRBJ1-2; tentative D call: TRBD1 (5 bases). The ends were cut back, 1 base at V and 5 bases at J, with 11 bases in the middle. This CDR3 comprises 14 residues. Per the germline V gene, CDR1 is SGHVS and CDR2 is FQNEAQ. The CDR3, as DNA: TGTGCCAGCAGCTTAGAGGGGCCCATTTATGGCTACACCTTC. It translates to CASSLEGPIYGYTF.

This clone appeared a single time. The CDR3 DNA is TGTGCCAGCAGCCAAGAAGGAAGGAGCTCCTATAATTCACCCCTCCACTTT. Amino acid sequence: CASSQEGRSSYNSPLHF. This chain uses TRBV14 with TRBJ1-6; D call uncertain. The CDR3 length is 17 residues. V gave up 0 bases and J gave up 0 bases, with 9 bases separating them. Germline assignment: CDR1 SGHDN and CDR2 FVKESK.

The table lists this clone with a few counts. The V call is TRBV10-3, the J call TRBJ2-1; 7 positions match TRBD2. Trimming removed 0 bases from V and 7 bases from J; junction bases left unmatched: 15. Germline V lookup: CDR1 ENHRY, CDR2 SYGVKD. The CDR3 spans 18 residues. The DNA for the CDR3 is TGTGCCATCAGTGAGTCAGTCACCGTTGGCGGGAGAATAAATGAGCAGTTCTTC. Its translation is CAISESVTVGGRINEQFF.

This chain links TRBV11-2 with TRBJ2-5, with 7 bases lining up with TRBD2. The CDR3 sequence is 14 residues long. V dropped 0 bases and J dropped 5; count of bases not matched to a gene: 3. Germline CDR1 SGHAT, CDR2 FQNNGV. The CDR3: CASSLETSLETQYF. The CDR3 DNA reads as TGTGCCAGCAGCTTAGAGACTAGCTTGGAGACCCAGTACTTC.

In DNA form, the CDR3 reads TGTGCCAGCAGTTACGAGGGGAGGGAGACCCAGTACTTC. This codes for CASSYEGRETQYF. The chain links TRBV6-6 to TRBJ2-5, with D possibly being TRBD2 (6 bases). Germline CDR1 MNHNY, CDR2 SVGAGI (reference sequence). The CDR3 consists of 13 residues. V lost 2 bases and J 5 bases, leaving 9 bases between the germline ends.

V and J are TRBV4-3 and TRBJ1-1; D ambiguous. Germline CDR1 and CDR2: LGHNA and YSLEER. Trimming shortened V by 0 bases and J by 3 bases, and 11 bases separated the two germline ends. CDR3 size: 15 residues. The CDR3 is CASSQDWNSYTEAFF. CDR3 DNA sequence: TGCGCCAGCAGCCAAGATTGGAACAGCTACACTGAAGCTTTCTTT.

The chain links TRBV4-2 to TRBJ1-4, with TRBD1 matching over 7 bases. The CDR3 is 16 amino acids. V trimming: 3 bases; J trimming: 8 bases; junction bases outside the gene matches: 12. From germline, CDR1 is LGHNA and CDR2 YNFKEQ. The CDR3 DNA follows: TGTGCCAGCAGCCATAGTACAGGGGAACTATGGGAAAAACTGTTTTTT. Translated: CASSHSTGELWEKLFF.

The rearrangement links TRBV7-2 to TRBJ1-1; TRBD1 might be the D (6 bases). Germline CDR1 and CDR2: SGHTA and FQGNSA. The CDR3 spans 14 residues. Deletions cut 4 bases from V and 0 bases from J, with 9 bases between. The CDR3 DNA sequence: TGTGCCAGCAGCTACGGACAGATGAACACTGAAGCTTTCTTT. This encodes CASSYGQMNTEAFF. The full variable domain, with the rest looked up from reference TRBV7-2 and TRBJ1-1, is GAGVSQSPSNKVTEKGKDVELRCDPISGHTALYWYRQSLGQGLEFLIYFQGNSAPDKSGLPSDRFSAERTGGSVSTLTIQRTQQEDSAVYLCASSYGQMNTEAFFGQGTRLTVV.

V usage is TRBV11-2 and J usage is TRBJ1-1, with 8 bases lining up with TRBD1. This CDR3 region has 12 residues. V lost 5 bases, J lost 11 bases, and 7 bases stayed unmatched. The germline V gene has CDR1 SGHAT and CDR2 FQNNGV. The CDR3 DNA reads TGTGCCAGCAGCGTAGGACAGGGACGGGCTTTCTTT. Translating gives CASSVGQGRAFF.

This chain joins TRBV6-6 and TRBJ2-2; 8 nucleotides match TRBD2. Unmatched junction bases numbered 8, after V lost 5 bases and J lost 3 bases. The germline V gene encodes CDR1 MNHNY and CDR2 SVGAGI (reference sequence). The CDR3 length is 16 residues. The CDR3 DNA reads as TGTGCCAGCAGTCTCCCGGCAGCGGGGGACACCGGGGAGCTGTTTTTT. This sequence encodes CASSLPAAGDTGELFF.

This clone was seen a single time. CDR3 DNA: TGTGCCAGCAAAGGACAGGGAGGGGGCAATGAGCAGTTCTTC. It is translated as CASKGQGGGNEQFF. This chain uses TRBV2 with TRBJ2-1; possibly TRBD1 for D (8 bases). Germline-derived CDR1 and CDR2 are SNHLY and FYNNEI. The CDR3 extends over 14 amino acids. V lost 7 bases and J lost 6, with 16 bases in between.

This chain connects TRBV7-2 to TRBJ1-6, with 8 positions matching TRBD1. The CDR3 extends over 16 amino acids. Germline CDR1 SGHTA, CDR2 FQGNSA. V shed 1 base, J shed 8 bases, and the junction held 7 bases outside the gene matches. Here the CDR3 DNA reads TGTGCCAGCAGCTTAGATGGACAGGGACGGTATTCACCCCTCCACTTT. It codes for CASSLDGQGRYSPLHF.

This chain uses TRBV5-5 with TRBJ2-5; D may be TRBD2 (5 bases). Between the trimmed V and J ends, which lost 7 bases and 4 bases, there was a span of 14 bases. Germline CDR1 reads SGHKS; CDR2 reads YYEKEE (reference sequence). This CDR3 spans 13 amino acids. The CDR3 nucleotides are TGTGCCAGCGGTGGGAGAGGAGCAGAGACCCAGTACTTC. Its protein is CASGGRGAETQYF.

To note about this clone: In the same sample, other DNA sequences code for this CDR3. The V and J genes are TRBV19 and TRBJ1-3; D might be TRBD1 (5 bases). Deletions cut 4 bases from V and 1 base from J, with 11 bases between. From germline, CDR1 is LNHDA and CDR2 SQIVND (reference sequence). The length of the CDR3 is 15 residues. The CDR3 spells CASSKGLNSGNTIYF. CDR3 nucleotides: TGTGCCAGTAGTAAGGGACTCAATTCTGGAAACACCATATATTTT.